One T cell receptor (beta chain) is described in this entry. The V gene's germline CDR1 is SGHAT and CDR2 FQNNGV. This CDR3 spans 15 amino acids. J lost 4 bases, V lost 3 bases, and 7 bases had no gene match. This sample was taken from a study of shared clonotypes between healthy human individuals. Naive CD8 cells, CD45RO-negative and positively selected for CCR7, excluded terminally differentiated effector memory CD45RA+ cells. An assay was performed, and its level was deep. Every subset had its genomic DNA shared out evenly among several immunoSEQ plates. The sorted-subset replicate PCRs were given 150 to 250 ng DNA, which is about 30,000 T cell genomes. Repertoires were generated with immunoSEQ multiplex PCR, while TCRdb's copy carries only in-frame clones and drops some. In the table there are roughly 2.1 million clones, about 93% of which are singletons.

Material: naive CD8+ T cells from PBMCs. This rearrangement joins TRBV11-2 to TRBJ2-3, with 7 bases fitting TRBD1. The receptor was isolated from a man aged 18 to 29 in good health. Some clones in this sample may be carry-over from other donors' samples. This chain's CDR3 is CASSFEGTAADTQYF. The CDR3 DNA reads TGTGCCAGCAGCTTCGAGGGGACAGCAGCAGATACGCAGTATTTT.